This TCR beta chain originates from a study of blood T cell repertoires in COVID-19. Method: immunoSEQ multiplex PCR; TCRdb's copy keeps in-frame clones and lacks some. This sample carries some 78,000 clones, 90% of them seen once, and the ten largest clones take under 1.1%. Germline CDR1 MGHRA, CDR2 YSYEKL. V lost 0 bases, J lost 4 bases, and 5 bases stayed unmatched. CDR3 length: 16 amino acids. Sequencing was carried out using peripheral blood. The chain joins TRBV4-1 to TRBJ1-2, with 10 bases matching TRBD1. This clonotype originated in a woman aged 45 to 65 in a cohort sampled during active COVID-19. The CDR3 is CASSQDRQGASYGYTF. CDR3 sequence (DNA): TGCGCCAGCAGCCAAGATCGACAGGGGGCGAGCTATGGCTACACCTTC.